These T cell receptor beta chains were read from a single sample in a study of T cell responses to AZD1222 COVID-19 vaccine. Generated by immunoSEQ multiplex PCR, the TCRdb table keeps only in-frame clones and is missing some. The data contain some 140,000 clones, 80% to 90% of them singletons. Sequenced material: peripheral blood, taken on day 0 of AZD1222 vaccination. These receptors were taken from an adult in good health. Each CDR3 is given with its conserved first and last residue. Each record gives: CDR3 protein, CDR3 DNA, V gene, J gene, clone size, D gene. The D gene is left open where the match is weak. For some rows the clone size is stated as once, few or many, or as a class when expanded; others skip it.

CDR3aa: CASSLRSTNFYNEQFF
CDR3nt: TGTGCCAGCAGCTTGAGGTCCACGAACTTTTACAATGAGCAGTTCTTC
v_gene: TRBV5-6
j_gene: TRBJ2-1
abundance: .
d_gene: .

CDR3aa: CATSRGADYGYTF
CDR3nt: TGTGCCACCAGCAGAGGAGCGGACTATGGCTACACCTTC
v_gene: TRBV15
j_gene: TRBJ1-2
abundance: .
d_gene: .

CDR3aa: CASSDGSSGYNEQFF
CDR3nt: TGTGCCAGCAGTGACGGGAGTAGCGGCTACAATGAGCAGTTCTTC
v_gene: TRBV6-4
j_gene: TRBJ2-1
abundance: .
d_gene: .

CDR3aa: CASRRAGALNAEAFF
CDR3nt: TGTGCCAGCAGACGAGCAGGGGCCCTGAACGCTGAAGCTTTCTTT
v_gene: TRBV27
j_gene: TRBJ1-1
abundance: .
d_gene: .

CDR3aa: CASSDSPTDTQYF
CDR3nt: TGTGCCAGCAGTGACTCTCCCACAGATACGCAGTATTTT
v_gene: TRBV6-4
j_gene: TRBJ2-3
abundance: .
d_gene: .

CDR3aa: CSVEQIEAFF
CDR3nt: TGCAGCGTTGAGCAAATTGAGGCTTTCTTT
v_gene: TRBV29-1
j_gene: TRBJ1-1
abundance: .
d_gene: .

CDR3aa: CASSVGQGNSPLHF
CDR3nt: TGTGCCAGCAGCGTAGGTCAGGGCAATTCACCCCTCCACTTT
v_gene: TRBV9
j_gene: TRBJ1-6
abundance: .
d_gene: .

CDR3aa: CASSYSTSLADYGYTF
CDR3nt: TGTGCCAGCAGTTACTCGACTTCGCTGGCAGACTATGGCTACACCTTC
v_gene: TRBV6-2/TRBV6-3
j_gene: TRBJ1-2
abundance: .
d_gene: .

CDR3aa: CASSQGRGKETQYF
CDR3nt: TGTGCCAGCAGCCAAGGGCGGGGAAAAGAGACCCAGTACTTC
v_gene: TRBV3-1/TRBV3-2
j_gene: TRBJ2-5
abundance: .
d_gene: .

CDR3aa: CASSLDGGLTGNTIYF
CDR3nt: TGTGCCAGCAGCTTAGATGGGGGGCTTACTGGAAACACCATATATTTT
v_gene: TRBV7-2
j_gene: TRBJ1-3
abundance: .
d_gene: .

CDR3aa: CASTYPNTGELFF
CDR3nt: TGTGCCAGCACCTACCCTAACACCGGGGAGCTGTTTTTT
v_gene: TRBV5-4
j_gene: TRBJ2-2
abundance: .
d_gene: .

CDR3aa: CASSLQGGTEKLFF
CDR3nt: TGTGCCAGCAGTTTGCAGGGGGGGACAGAAAAACTGTTTTTT
v_gene: TRBV28
j_gene: TRBJ1-4
abundance: once
d_gene: TRBD1

CDR3aa: CASSAWNNYGYTF
CDR3nt: TGTGCCAGCAGCGCCTGGAATAACTATGGCTACACCTTC
v_gene: TRBV5-6
j_gene: TRBJ1-2
abundance: .
d_gene: .

CDR3aa: CASSLLAGTDTQYF
CDR3nt: TGTGCCAGCAGTTTACTAGCGGGCACAGATACGCAGTATTTT
v_gene: TRBV28
j_gene: TRBJ2-3
abundance: .
d_gene: TRBD2

CDR3aa: CASSYSRDSDGYTF
CDR3nt: TGTGCCAGCAGTTACTCGAGAGATTCTGACGGCTACACCTTC
v_gene: TRBV6-6
j_gene: TRBJ1-2
abundance: .
d_gene: .

CDR3aa: CASQPTWGLAGQDNEQFF
CDR3nt: TGTGCCAGCCAACCTACGTGGGGACTAGCGGGACAAGACAATGAGCAGTTCTTC
v_gene: TRBV28
j_gene: TRBJ2-1
abundance: .
d_gene: TRBD2

CDR3aa: CASSVVETNTEAFF
CDR3nt: TGTGCCAGCAGCGTAGTGGAGACGAACACTGAAGCTTTCTTT
v_gene: TRBV9
j_gene: TRBJ1-1
abundance: .
d_gene: .

CDR3aa: CASSRRDSNQPQHF
CDR3nt: TGTGCCAGCAGCCGCCGGGACAGCAATCAGCCCCAGCATTTT
v_gene: TRBV6-5
j_gene: TRBJ1-5
abundance: .
d_gene: .

CDR3aa: CSIGQGAFGYTF
CDR3nt: TGCAGTATCGGACAGGGGGCCTTTGGCTACACCTTC
v_gene: TRBV29-1
j_gene: TRBJ1-2
abundance: .
d_gene: TRBD1

CDR3aa: CASSSWDSYGYTF
CDR3nt: TGTGCCAGCAGTTCCTGGGACAGCTATGGCTACACCTTC
v_gene: TRBV27
j_gene: TRBJ1-2
abundance: once
d_gene: TRBD1

CDR3aa: CATSRGLAGIDNEQFF
CDR3nt: TGTGCCACCAGCAGGGGGCTTGCGGGTATTGACAATGAGCAGTTCTTC
v_gene: TRBV15
j_gene: TRBJ2-1
abundance: .
d_gene: .

CDR3aa: CASSLAGNQETQYF
CDR3nt: TGTGCCAGCAGCCTAGCAGGCAACCAAGAGACCCAGTACTTC
v_gene: TRBV7-7
j_gene: TRBJ2-5
abundance: .
d_gene: .